Listed below are T cell receptor beta chains from one sample, sequenced in a study of regulatory T cells in long-lasting Graves disease. In TCRdb, the multiplex PCR reads were re-called with MiXCR into one record per CDR3 protein. The sample lists a few hundred thousand distinct CDR3 sequences; less than 20% were seen once. These data were also reused for a study on T cells in Graves' hyperthyroidism and ophthalmopathy.

The sequencing used peripheral blood mononuclear cells (PBMCs), collected at new diagnosis, from a patient treated with antithyroid drugs. The receptors here all came from a woman between 18 and 29 years old with Graves disease. Both conserved end residues are part of each CDR3. A D gene is named only where the DNA matches it firmly.

16	NA	TRBV15	TRBJ2-7	CATSRDPRGPSYEQYF
14	NA	TRBV15	TRBJ2-1	CATSRADRKNEQFF
13	NA	TRBV5-4	TRBJ2-1	CASSSVLYNEQFF
16	NA	TRBV30	TRBJ2-1	CAWSPPWGGSSNEQFF
14	TRBD1	TRBV30	TRBJ1-2	CAWSPGQGGNGYTF
12	NA	TRBV30	TRBJ2-7	CAWSSGADQQYF
20	TRBD2	TRBV7-9	TRBJ2-3	CASSLRLAEPPPRGTDTQYF
14	TRBD1	TRBV20-1	TRBJ1-5	CSARWDRYNQPQHF
11	NA	TRBV30	TRBJ1-2	CASPTGYGYTF
11	TRBD2	TRBV29-1	TRBJ2-1	CSVGLAGEQFF
15	TRBD1	TRBV15	TRBJ1-5	CATSRATGLQRPQHF
14	NA	TRBV7-3	TRBJ2-3	CASSLRPSTDTQYF
14	NA	TRBV11-2	TRBJ2-4	CASSLDRNKNIQYF
11	NA	TRBV30	TRBJ1-1	CAWIPEFEAFF
14	NA	TRBV19	TRBJ2-5	CASTPASTAETQYF
13	NA	TRBV27	TRBJ1-1	CASSFIRNTEAFF
12	NA	TRBV7-6	TRBJ2-3	CASSLTADTQYF
12	TRBD1	TRBV30	TRBJ2-3	CAWRRGLDTQYF
17	TRBD1	TRBV10-3	TRBJ2-2	CAISPEGTGPNTGELFF
14	TRBD1	TRBV19	TRBJ2-7	CASSAGTGVPEQYF
17	NA	TRBV28	TRBJ2-2	CASRTRRGAFATGELFF
18	TRBD2	TRBV24-1	TRBJ2-4	CATSLTGGPEEDKNIQYF
15	NA	TRBV5-5	TRBJ2-1	CASSHTLNPYNEQFF
16	TRBD1	TRBV19	TRBJ2-4	CASSISGTGGKNIQYF
16	NA	TRBV27	TRBJ2-7	CASTPRGDVSSYEQYF
14	NA	TRBV18	TRBJ1-5	CASSPSGGNQPQHF
16	TRBD2	TRBV24-1	TRBJ2-2	CATSDLGLAGTGELFF
13	NA	TRBV6-1	TRBJ1-2	CAGRVQIPYGYTF
14	NA	TRBV11-3	TRBJ1-1	CASSLEVGSTEAFF
16	TRBD2	TRBV28	TRBJ2-5	CASSLTTSGSRSTQYF
14	TRBD1	TRBV12-3/TRBV12-4	TRBJ2-7	CASCRQGKFHEQYF
15	TRBD2	TRBV5-5	TRBJ2-3	CASSFQRDYTDTQYF
16	TRBD1	TRBV2	TRBJ2-7	CASSGGQGIVSYEQYF
15	TRBD1	TRBV20-1	TRBJ2-7	CSAREGTGGIYEQYF
13	NA	TRBV9	TRBJ1-1	CASSLSYGTEAFF
16	TRBD2	TRBV5-1	TRBJ2-2	CASSPASGGNTGELFF
16	NA	TRBV9	TRBJ2-1	CASSVVFLAAYNEQFF
14	TRBD1	TRBV6-1	TRBJ2-1	CASSRDREGNEQFF
12	NA	TRBV19	TRBJ1-2	CASTQGIYGYTF
15	NA	TRBV28	TRBJ2-2	CASGDIGLGAGELFF
15	NA	TRBV27	TRBJ1-1	CASSLSWGLNTEAFF
14	TRBD1	TRBV19	TRBJ1-1	CASSLDRKNTEAFF
13	NA	TRBV7-9	TRBJ2-3	CASSTASTDTQYF
14	NA	TRBV7-2	TRBJ2-7	CASSLVGIRGEQYF
18	NA	TRBV18	TRBJ2-1	CASSPYQFALSSYNEQFF
15	NA	TRBV27	TRBJ2-6	CASSPWNSGANVLTF
15	NA	TRBV28	TRBJ2-5	CASRGTGGLQETQYF
18	TRBD2	TRBV5-4	TRBJ2-3	CASSAGTSGSGRTDTQYF
15	NA	TRBV27	TRBJ1-1	CASSLSPGTNTEAFF
16	TRBD1	TRBV3-1	NA	CASSNSLGQGQETQYF
11	TRBD1	TRBV6-1	TRBJ2-7	CASGQVGEQYF
17	TRBD2	TRBV12-3/TRBV12-4	TRBJ2-7	CASSWAGTSGLSYEQYF
16	TRBD2	TRBV20-1	TRBJ2-1	CSARGLAGGPHNEQFF